The sequence of this T cell receptor beta chain was determined in a study of blood T cell repertoires in COVID-19. Repertoires were generated with immunoSEQ multiplex PCR, while TCRdb's copy carries only in-frame clones and drops some. The sample lists over 200,000 clones, 85% to 90% occurring once. The CDR3 runs to 15 residues. Trimming pared 3 bases from V and 4 bases from J, leaving 13 bases between. Germline V lookup: CDR1 MGHRA, CDR2 YSYEKL. The chain employs TRBV4-1 and TRBJ1-5; D gene uncertain. This TCR was sampled from a man between 18 and 35 years old with active or convalescent COVID-19. Source material: peripheral blood. Written as DNA, the CDR3 is TGCGCCAGCAGCCAGGAGAGGACGGGGAATCAGCCCCAGCATTTT. Translated: CASSQERTGNQPQHF.